The clone carrying this T cell receptor (beta chain) was detected many times. Its cognate antigen is unknown. This sample stems from a study of T-cell reconstitution after alpha-beta-depleted transplantation in children. There are 13 residues in the CDR3. V gave up 2 bases and J gave up 7 bases, with 12 bases separating them. Germline V gene data show CDR1 as MDHEN and CDR2 as SYDVKM. Unique molecular identifiers were incorporated when the TCRbeta library was constructed. One entry per CDR3 protein results from TCRdb running MiXCR on the PCR reads. The sample consists of tens of thousands of distinct CDR3 sequences, 5% to 7.5% of them appearing once. General study results and limits: Recipient T cells and thymic progenitors that survived gave rise to the high TCRbeta diversity observed at day 60 in some patients. Hyperexpanded clones declined; after one year, newly produced T cells mostly supplied diversity. In patients about two months after transplant, alpha-beta T cells reportedly arose from several hundred expanded graft clones.

The clonotype originates from a child under three years old who had a stem cell transplant for acute myeloid leukemia, so the T cells may come from the graft donor. The V and J genes are TRBV28 and TRBJ2-7, with a weak D call TRBD1 (6 bases). Sequenced material: peripheral blood, taken 60 days after TCRalphabeta/CD19-depleted stem cell transplant. CDR3 in amino acids: CASSLVQGREQYF. CDR3 DNA sequence: TGTGCCAGCAGTTTAGTACAGGGAAGGGAGCAGTACTTC.